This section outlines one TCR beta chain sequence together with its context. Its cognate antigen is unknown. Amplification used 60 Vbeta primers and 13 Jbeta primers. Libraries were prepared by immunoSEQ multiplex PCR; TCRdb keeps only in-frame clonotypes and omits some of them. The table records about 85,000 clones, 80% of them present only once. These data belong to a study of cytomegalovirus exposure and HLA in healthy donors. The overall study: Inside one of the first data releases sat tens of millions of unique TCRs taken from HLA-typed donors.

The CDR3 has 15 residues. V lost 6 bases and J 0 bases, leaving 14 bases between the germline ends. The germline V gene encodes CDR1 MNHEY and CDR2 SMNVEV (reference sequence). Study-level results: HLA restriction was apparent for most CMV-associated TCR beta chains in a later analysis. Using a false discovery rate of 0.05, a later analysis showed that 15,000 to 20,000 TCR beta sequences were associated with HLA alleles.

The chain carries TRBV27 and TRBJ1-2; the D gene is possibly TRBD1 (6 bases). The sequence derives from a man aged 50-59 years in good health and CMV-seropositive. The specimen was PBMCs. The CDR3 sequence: CASRGATVANYGYTF. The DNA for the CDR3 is TGTGCCAGCAGGGGGGCCACCGTAGCTAACTATGGCTACACCTTC.